This T cell receptor beta chain was documented in a study of blood T cell repertoires in COVID-19. Study background: COVID-19 samples collected from the United States, Italy and Spain covered acute and convalescent phases. T cells, B-cell-depleted T cells, or PBMCs supplied cDNA or gDNA.

V was cut by 6 bases and J by 10 bases, with 16 bases left in between. The CDR3 length is 14 residues. Germline CDR1 is MNHEY and CDR2 is SMNVEV (reference sequence). Original processing notes: Quantification of nucleated cells was approximated via reference gene primer amplification. Using immunoSEQ multiplex PCR, the repertoire was profiled, and TCRdb retains in-frame clones only, with some absent. The DNA gave D and trimming, while V, J and clone size come from that table. The repertoire holds about 28,000 clones, about two thirds seen once, with roughly 20% in the top ten. The specimen sequenced was peripheral blood. This sequence joins TRBV27 and TRBJ1-6, with TRBD1 as a possible D gene (5 bases). The sequence was obtained from a boy aged 2-9 years with active or convalescent COVID-19. The CDR3 is CASSSDLGGSPLHF. The DNA for the CDR3 is TGTGCCAGCAGCTCCGACCTGGGGGGGTCACCCCTCCACTTT.